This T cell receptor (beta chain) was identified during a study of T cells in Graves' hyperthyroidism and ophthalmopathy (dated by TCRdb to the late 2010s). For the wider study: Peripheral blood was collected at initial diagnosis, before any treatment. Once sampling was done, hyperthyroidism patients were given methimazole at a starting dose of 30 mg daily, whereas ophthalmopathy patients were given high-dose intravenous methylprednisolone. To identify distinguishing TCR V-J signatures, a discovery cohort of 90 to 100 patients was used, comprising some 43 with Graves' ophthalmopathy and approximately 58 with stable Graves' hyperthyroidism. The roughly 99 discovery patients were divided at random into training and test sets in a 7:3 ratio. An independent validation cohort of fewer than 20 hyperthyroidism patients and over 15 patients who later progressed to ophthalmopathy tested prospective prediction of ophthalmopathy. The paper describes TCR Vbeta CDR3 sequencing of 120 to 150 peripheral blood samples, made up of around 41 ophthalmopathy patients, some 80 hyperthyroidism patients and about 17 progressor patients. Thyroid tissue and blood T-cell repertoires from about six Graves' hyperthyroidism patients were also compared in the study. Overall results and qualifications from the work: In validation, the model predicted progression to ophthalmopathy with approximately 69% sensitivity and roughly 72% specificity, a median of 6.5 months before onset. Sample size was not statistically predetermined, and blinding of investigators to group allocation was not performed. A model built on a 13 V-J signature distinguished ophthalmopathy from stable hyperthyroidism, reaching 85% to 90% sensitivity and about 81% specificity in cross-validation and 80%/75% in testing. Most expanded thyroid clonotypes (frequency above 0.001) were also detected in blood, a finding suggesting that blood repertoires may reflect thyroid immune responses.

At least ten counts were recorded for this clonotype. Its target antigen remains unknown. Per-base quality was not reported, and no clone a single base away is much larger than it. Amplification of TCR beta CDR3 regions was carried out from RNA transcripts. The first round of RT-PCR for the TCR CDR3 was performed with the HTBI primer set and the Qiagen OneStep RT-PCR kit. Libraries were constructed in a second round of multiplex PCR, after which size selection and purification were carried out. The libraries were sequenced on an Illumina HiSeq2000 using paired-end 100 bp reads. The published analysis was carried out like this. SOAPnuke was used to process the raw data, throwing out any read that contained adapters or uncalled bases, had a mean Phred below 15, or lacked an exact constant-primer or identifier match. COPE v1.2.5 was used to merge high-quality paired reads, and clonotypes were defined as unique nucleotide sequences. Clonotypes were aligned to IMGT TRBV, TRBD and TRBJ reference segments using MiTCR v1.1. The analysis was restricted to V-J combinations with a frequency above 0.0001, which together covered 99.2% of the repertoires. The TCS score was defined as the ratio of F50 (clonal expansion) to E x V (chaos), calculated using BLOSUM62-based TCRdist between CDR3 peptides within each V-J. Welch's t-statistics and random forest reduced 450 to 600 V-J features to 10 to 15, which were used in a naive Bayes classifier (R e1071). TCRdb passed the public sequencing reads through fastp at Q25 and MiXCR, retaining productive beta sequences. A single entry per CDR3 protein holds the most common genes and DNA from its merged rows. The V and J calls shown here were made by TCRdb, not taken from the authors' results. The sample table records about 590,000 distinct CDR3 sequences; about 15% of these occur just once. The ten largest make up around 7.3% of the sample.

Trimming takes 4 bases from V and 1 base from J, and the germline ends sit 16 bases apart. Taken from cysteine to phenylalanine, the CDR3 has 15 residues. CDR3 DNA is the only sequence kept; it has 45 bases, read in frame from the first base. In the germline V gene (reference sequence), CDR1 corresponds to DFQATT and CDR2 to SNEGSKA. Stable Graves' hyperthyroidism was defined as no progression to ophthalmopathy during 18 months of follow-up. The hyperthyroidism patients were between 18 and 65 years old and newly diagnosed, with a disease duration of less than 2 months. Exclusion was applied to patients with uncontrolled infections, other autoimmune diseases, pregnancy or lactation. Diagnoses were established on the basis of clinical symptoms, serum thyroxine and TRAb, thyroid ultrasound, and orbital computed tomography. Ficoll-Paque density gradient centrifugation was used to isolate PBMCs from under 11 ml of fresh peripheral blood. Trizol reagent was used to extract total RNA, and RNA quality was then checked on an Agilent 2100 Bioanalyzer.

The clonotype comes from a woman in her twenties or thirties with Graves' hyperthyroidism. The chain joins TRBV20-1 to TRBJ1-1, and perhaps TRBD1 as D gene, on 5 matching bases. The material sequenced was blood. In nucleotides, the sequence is TGCAGTGCTAACGATGAGGGGAGGACGAACACTGAAGCTTTCTTT. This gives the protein CSANDEGRTNTEAFF.